This T cell receptor (beta chain) is from a study of response to subunit inactivated influenza vaccine. Overall study findings and caveats: After each seasonal influenza vaccination, few new T cells are recruited, the authors suggested.

Germline V gives CDR1 MDHEN, CDR2 SYDVKM. The CDR3 spans 13 residues. V was shortened by 3 bases and J by 6 bases, with 9 bases between the two germline ends. MiXCR was run by TCRdb on the RT-PCR reads, yielding one entry per CDR3 protein. The table lists approximately 520,000 distinct CDR3 sequences, 25% of them singletons. This clonotype has more than one count but fewer than ten. Its antigen is undetermined. The sequence came from a man aged 50-59 years who received an inactivated influenza vaccine. The sequences come from CD4+ T cells sorted from PBMCs, collected roughly 5 days after vaccination. The chain employs TRBV28 and TRBJ1-5; TRBD1 is a possible D gene (5 bases). CDR3 nucleotide sequence: TGTGCCAGCAGTTTTGAGGGGACTCAGCCCCAGCATTTT. Translating it yields CASSFEGTQPQHF. Full variable domain (rest looked up from reference TRBV28 and TRBJ1-5): DVKVTQSSRYLVKRTGEKVFLECVQDMDHENMFWYRQDPGLGLRLIYFSYDVKMKEKGDIPEGYSVSREKKERFSLILESASTNQTSMYLCASSFEGTQPQHFGDGTRLSIL.